A single sample is the source of the 15 T cell receptor beta chains below, sequenced in a study of tumor and adjacent non-tumor tissue in lung cancer. RNA was extracted from bulk tissue without any cell sorting. Distant lung tissue was collected more than 3 cm away from the tumor edge. A modified ARM-PCR protocol with three rounds of nested PCR amplified TCRbeta. One entry per CDR3 protein, called by TCRdb with MiXCR from the multiplex PCR reads. The sample records around 80,000 distinct CDR3 sequences, just over 75% being singletons. The specimen sequenced was distant non-tumor lung tissue. The receptors derive from a man in his 70s with non-small cell lung cancer.

J is TRBJ1-2 and V is TRBV6-2 or TRBV6-3; D remains ambiguous. There are 17 residues in the CDR3. Germline lookup yields CDR1 MNHEY and CDR2 SVGEGT. The ends were cut back, 2 bases at V and 0 bases at J, with 16 bases in the middle. The CDR3 spells CASSYPHRENANYGYTF. As DNA, the CDR3 is TGTGCCAGCAGTTACCCTCACCGAGAGAACGCTAACTATGGCTACACCTTC.

DNA of the CDR3: TGCGCCAGCAGAGTGGGTGGACAGGGGAGAAAGCAGTTCTTC. Its translation is CASRVGGQGRKQFF. The chain has TRBV5-1 and TRBJ2-1, with TRBD1 identical over 9 bases. The germline V gene has CDR1 SGHRS and CDR2 YFSETQ. The CDR3 has 14 residues. The J segment lost 11 bases and the V segment lost 5 bases, leaving 11 bases of the junction unmatched.

On this clonotype: Compared with germline, one end of the junction differs, possibly owing to a read error. V usage is TRBV5-1 and J usage is TRBJ2-5, with 9 bases fitting TRBD2. Per the germline V gene, CDR1 is SGHRS and CDR2 is YFSETQ. This CDR3 has 15 residues. CDR3 region: CASSPSGANQEIQYF. CDR3 nucleotides: TGCGCCAGCAGCCCTAGCGGGGCTAATCAAGAGATCCAGTACTTC.

As concerns this clonotype: Germline is not matched at one junction end, which may reflect a read error. The chain recombines TRBV5-6 with TRBJ1-4; D not certain. CDR1 is SGHDT and CDR2 is YYEEEE in the germline V gene. CDR3 size: 12 residues. The CDR3 sequence is CASSLAFEKLFF. The DNA of the CDR3 is TGTGCCAGCAGCTTGGCTTTTGAAAAACTGTTTTTC. The variable domain in full, completed from reference TRBV5-6 and TRBJ1-4, reads DAGVTQSPTHLIKTRGQQVTLRCSPKSGHDTVSWYQQALGQGPQFIFQYYEEEERQRGNFPDRFSGHQFPNYSSELNVNALLLGDSALYLCASSLAFEKLFFGSGTQLSVL.

This clonotype was seen once. An end of the junction does not agree with germline; a read error may underlie this. The gene calls are TRBV4-2 and TRBJ1-4; possibly TRBD1 for D (5 bases). CDR1 and CDR2 (germline): LGHNA, YNFKEQ. The CDR3 runs 17 residues. CDR3 sequence reads: CVSNQVPSGVANERLFF. CDR3 DNA sequence: TGTGTCAGCAACCAAGTACCGTCGGGGGTAGCTAATGAAAGACTGTTTTTT.

Notes on this clonotype: A junction end diverges from the germline sequence, so it may reflect a read error. The chain has TRBV11-3 and TRBJ2-3; 7 nucleotides agree with TRBD2. The CDR3 has 15 amino acids. Per germline, CDR1 SGHNT and CDR2 YENEEA. The DNA of the CDR3 is TGTGCCAGCACCCGTCGGGAGGTAAGCATAGATTCGCAGTATTTT. Amino acid sequence: CASTRREVSIDSQYF.

The table lists this clonotype with a count of one. A read error may produce the germline difference seen at one junction end. The genes are TRBV11-2 and TRBJ2-2, with D hard to call. This CDR3 comprises 15 residues. Germline-derived CDR1 and CDR2 are SGHAT and FQNNGV. CDR3 loop: CACSIRKVATGELFF. CDR3 coding DNA: TGTGCCTGCAGCATAAGAAAGGTGGCCACAGGGGAGCTGTTTTTT.

In the case of this clonotype: The junction does not match germline at one end; this may be a read error. The V call is TRBV12-3 or TRBV12-4, the J call TRBJ2-2; D is undetermined. The CDR3 has 15 amino acids. CDR3 nucleotide sequence: TGTGCCCGCAGTACCCAACATGGGAACGCAGGGGAGCTGTTTTTT. Its translation is CARSTQHGNAGELFF.

With regard to this clonotype: An end of the junction differs from the germline gene, which may be a read error. The chain combines TRBV6-2 or TRBV6-3 with TRBJ1-2, with D possibly being TRBD1 (6 bases). This CDR3 contains 12 residues. Germline CDR1 is MNHEY and CDR2 is SVGEGT. CDR3 sequence (DNA): TGTACCAGCAGCCAGGGGTCATATGGCTACACCTTC. Translated, it gives CTSSQGSYGYTF.

As concerns this clonotype: Mismatch with germline at one junction end may stem from a read error. The chain combines TRBV10-1 with TRBJ2-1, with TRBD2 matching over 7 bases. Germline CDR1 is WNHNN and CDR2 is SYGVQD (reference sequence). This CDR3 comprises 14 residues. The DNA of the CDR3 is TGCGCCAGCAGTCCGGGAGGCTCCTACAATGAGCGGTTCTTC. Residues: CASSPGGSYNERFF.

This clonotype has only a few counts. A read error may explain this, as a much larger clone is one base away. The J gene is TRBJ1-2, the V gene TRBV4-1; no definite D call. This CDR3 has 13 residues. Per germline, CDR1 MGHRA and CDR2 YSYEKL. The DNA for the CDR3 is TGCGCCAGCACCCAACCATATATCTATGGCTACACCTTC. This encodes CASTQPYIYGYTF.

Concerning this clonotype: A read error may explain this, as a much larger clone is one base away. V gene TRBV6-2 or TRBV6-3 combines with J gene TRBJ1-5; TRBD1 might be the D (5 bases). V lost 8 bases and J lost 4, with 18 bases in between. This CDR3 is 15 amino acids long. Germline V CDR1 and CDR2: MNHEY, SVGEGT. The CDR3 loop is CASAGRVRLNQPQHF. CDR3 DNA: TGTGCCAGCGCTGGCAGGGTTAGATTGAATCAGCCCCAGCATTTT.

Remarks on this clonotype: This may come from a read error, since a much larger clone is one base off. The V call is TRBV14, the J call TRBJ2-3; D is unresolved. V lost 0 bases to trimming and J lost 1 base, with 14 bases between them. Germline V lookup: CDR1 SGHDN, CDR2 FVKESK. This CDR3 region has 17 residues. CDR3 in DNA: TGTGCCAGCAGCCAAGATAGGTTTGGGCTTGGCACAGATACGCAGTATTTT. Protein product: CASSQDRFGLGTDTQYF.

This clonotype was detected many times. The rearrangement joins TRBV12-3 or TRBV12-4 to TRBJ1-2; TRBD1 matches at 7 bases. CDR3 length equals 14 residues. V lost 5 bases, J lost 4 bases, and 7 bases stayed unmatched. CDR3 DNA sequence: TGTGCCAGCAGTCCAGGGGACAGTGTCTATGGCTACACCTTC. It codes for CASSPGDSVYGYTF.

Regarding this clonotype: Relative to the germline gene, one junction end is altered; a read error may explain this. V usage is TRBV12-3 or TRBV12-4 and J usage is TRBJ2-7; D is uncertain. The CDR3 is 15 amino acids. CDR3 nucleotide sequence: TGTACCAGCAGTTTTGGTGCCCAGTCCTCCTACGAGCAGTACTTC. Protein sequence: CTSSFGAQSSYEQYF.